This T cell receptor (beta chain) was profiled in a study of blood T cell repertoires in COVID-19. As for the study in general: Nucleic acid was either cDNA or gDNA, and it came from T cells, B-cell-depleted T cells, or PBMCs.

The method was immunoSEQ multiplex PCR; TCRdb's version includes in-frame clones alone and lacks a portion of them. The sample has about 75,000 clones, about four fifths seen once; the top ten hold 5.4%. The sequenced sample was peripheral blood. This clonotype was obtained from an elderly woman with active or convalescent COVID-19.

Here the CDR3 reads CASMGPSRANVLTF. CDR3 nucleotide sequence: TGTGCCAGCATGGGGCCTTCTAGGGCCAACGTCCTGACTTTC. The chain combines TRBV2 with TRBJ2-6; a possible D gene is TRBD1 (5 bases). From germline, CDR1 is SNHLY and CDR2 FYNNEI. The V and J ends lost 7 bases and 5 bases respectively, with 12 bases between them. This CDR3 is 14 amino acids long.